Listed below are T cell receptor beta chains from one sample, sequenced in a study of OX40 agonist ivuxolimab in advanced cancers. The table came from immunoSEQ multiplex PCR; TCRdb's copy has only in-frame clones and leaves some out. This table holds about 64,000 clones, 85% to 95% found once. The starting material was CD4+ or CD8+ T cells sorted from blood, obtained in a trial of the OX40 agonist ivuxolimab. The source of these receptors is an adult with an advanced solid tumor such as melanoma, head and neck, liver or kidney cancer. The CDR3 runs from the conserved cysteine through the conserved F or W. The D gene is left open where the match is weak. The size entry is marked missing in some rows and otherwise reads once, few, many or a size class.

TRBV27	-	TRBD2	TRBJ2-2	CASRTPLNPGLGDTGELFF	TGTGCCAGCAGAACACCTCTTAATCCGGGACTAGGGGACACCGGGGAGCTGTTTTTT
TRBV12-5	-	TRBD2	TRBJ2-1	CASGSVAGEINEQFF	TGTGCTAGTGGTTCGGTAGCGGGAGAGATCAATGAGCAGTTCTTC
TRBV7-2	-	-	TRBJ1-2	CASSLVGAANAYGYTF	TGTGCCAGCAGCTTAGTGGGGGCCGCAAATGCCTATGGCTACACCTTC
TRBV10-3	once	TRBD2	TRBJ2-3	CATRLAGADTQYF	TGTGCCACCAGACTAGCGGGAGCAGATACGCAGTATTTT
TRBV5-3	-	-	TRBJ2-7	CARGGGSYEQYF	TGTGCCAGAGGAGGCGGAAGCTACGAGCAGTACTTC
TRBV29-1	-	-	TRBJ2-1	CSVGGTTYNEQFF	TGCAGCGTTGGGGGGACAACGTACAATGAGCAGTTCTTC
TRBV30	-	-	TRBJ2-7	CAWSAGSWVTGREQYF	TGTGCCTGGAGTGCAGGATCCTGGGTCACAGGTAGGGAGCAGTACTTC
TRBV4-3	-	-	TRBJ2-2	CASSQEGIRTGELFF	TGCGCCAGCAGCCAAGAAGGGATCCGCACCGGGGAGCTGTTTTTT
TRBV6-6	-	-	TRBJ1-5	CASSAPGGNQPQHF	TGTGCCAGCAGTGCCCCAGGGGGCAATCAGCCCCAGCATTTT
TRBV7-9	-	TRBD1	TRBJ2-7	CASSGNNRGEQYF	TGTGCCAGCAGCGGGAACAACAGGGGCGAGCAGTACTTC
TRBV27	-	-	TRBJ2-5	CASSLARGRQETQYF	TGTGCCAGCAGTTTAGCTCGGGGGAGGCAAGAGACCCAGTACTTC
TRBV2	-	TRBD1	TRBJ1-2	CASNRDPGTGGRNGYTF	TGTGCCAGCAATCGAGACCCCGGGACAGGGGGGCGAAATGGCTACACCTTC
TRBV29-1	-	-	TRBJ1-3	CSVRTDGNTIYF	TGCAGCGTCCGGACAGATGGAAACACCATATATTTT
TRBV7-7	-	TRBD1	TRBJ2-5	CASSSQTGFQETQYF	TGTGCCAGCAGCTCCCAGACAGGGTTTCAAGAGACCCAGTACTTC
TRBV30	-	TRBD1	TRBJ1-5	CAWSVRRQGMMGWNQPQHF	TGTGCCTGGAGTGTACGAAGACAGGGTATGATGGGTTGGAATCAGCCCCAGCATTTT
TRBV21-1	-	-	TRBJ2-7	CASSSYLTGPIKTYEQYF	TGTGCCAGCAGCTCGTACCTGACAGGGCCGATTAAAACCTACGAGCAGTACTTC
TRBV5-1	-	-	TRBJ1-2	CASTREAGVDYGYTF	TGCGCCAGCACCCGTGAGGCAGGGGTTGACTATGGCTACACCTTC
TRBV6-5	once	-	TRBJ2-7	CASSYYSYEQYF	TGTGCCAGCAGTTATTACAGCTACGAGCAGTACTTC
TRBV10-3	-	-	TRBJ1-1	CAISESTMNTEAFF	TGTGCCATCAGTGAGTCGACGATGAACACTGAAGCTTTCTTT
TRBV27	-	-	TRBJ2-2	CASSLGGSVRTGELFF	TGTGCCAGCAGTTTAGGAGGGTCGGTGAGGACCGGGGAGCTGTTTTTT
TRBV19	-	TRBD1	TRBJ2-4	CASSIGQGLAKNIQYF	TGTGCCAGTAGTATCGGACAGGGATTAGCCAAAAACATTCAGTACTTC
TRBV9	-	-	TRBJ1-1	CASSGEVRAKAFF	TGTGCCAGCAGCGGCGAGGTGAGGGCCAAAGCTTTCTTT
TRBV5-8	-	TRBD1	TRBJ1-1	CASRRDRGSFTEAFF	TGTGCCAGCAGACGAGACAGGGGAAGTTTCACTGAAGCTTTCTTT
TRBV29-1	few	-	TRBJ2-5	CSVGIIQETQYF	TGCAGCGTTGGGATAATCCAAGAGACCCAGTACTTC
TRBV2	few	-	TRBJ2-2	CASSELQGGSGELFF	TGTGCCAGCAGTGAACTACAGGGGGGGAGCGGGGAGCTGTTTTTT
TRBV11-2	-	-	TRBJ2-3	CASSQDPSRPTDTQYF	TGTGCCAGCAGTCAAGACCCCTCCAGACCGACAGATACGCAGTATTTT
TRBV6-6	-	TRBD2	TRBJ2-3	CASTSLGTSDTDTQYF	TGTGCCAGCACCTCACTTGGGACTAGCGACACAGATACGCAGTATTTT
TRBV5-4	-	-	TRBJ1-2	CASSLGHLISNYGYTF	TGTGCCAGCAGCTTGGGCCACCTCATTTCTAACTATGGCTACACCTTC